One T cell receptor beta chain is described in this entry. Its antigen is not known. The assay was immunoSEQ multiplex PCR, and TCRdb's table has in-frame clones only and misses some. The data contain around 430,000 clones, about 85% of them singletons. Germline V CDR1 and CDR2: SGHKS, YYEKEE (reference sequence). This CDR3 is built from 15 residues. Between the trimmed V and J ends, which lost 6 bases and 5 bases, there was a span of 21 bases. The record originates from a study of shared clonotypes between healthy human individuals. Study outcomes and limitations: Genetic and exposure-history diversity was limited by the small donor number.

The sequence was collected from a woman in her thirties or forties in good health. Some clones in this sample may be carry-over from other donors' samples. Sequencing input: PBMCs. The genes are TRBV5-5 and TRBJ2-7; the D is unclear. CDR3 sequence: CASTNLPTGWDEQYF. In DNA form, the CDR3 reads TGTGCCAGCACCAACTTGCCAACCGGCTGGGACGAGCAGTACTTC.